This T cell receptor (beta chain) was captured in a study of cytomegalovirus exposure and HLA in healthy donors listed by TCRdb under 2017. In the study overall: An earlier analysis of approximately 640 of the donors reported about 290 Gb of sequence data and more than 90 million unique TCR beta sequences from about 179 million T cells. To predict cytomegalovirus infection status, the study combined high-throughput TCR immunosequencing, statistical association of individual TCRs with disease status, and machine learning. Both class I and class II loci were covered by HLA typing, at four-digit resolution. The genetic ancestry cluster associated with self-reported Caucasian donors included 81% of the approximately 430 genotyped donors. Genome-wide SNP genotypes for about 60% of the roughly 700 donors were used in a later genetic analysis, which treated that subset as a discovery cohort. Donor age, sex, ethnicity and CMV serostatus were compiled together with the repertoire data. Every discovery cohort repertoire had been produced on one sequencing platform. The study aimed to test whether cataloging public T cell receptors could reveal signatures of past pathogen exposure. Around 320 gigabases of sequencing data and approximately 84 million unique TCR sequences were included in an early release covering over 600 HLA-typed donors. Along with the roughly 710-subject first cohort, a separate validation cohort of over a hundred different subjects was used. Roughly 5 DR-DQ haplotypes were handled as single units for association and clustering, since linkage in the cohort was strong. An earlier analysis of 587 of the donors applied high-throughput TCR beta sequencing to assess whether each TCR beta V gene segment acted as functional or pseudogenic. Among 398 genotyped donors of the cohort, an average of 235,054 unique TCR beta nucleotide sequences were sequenced per donor, around a sixth of them non-productive. The study used immunosequencing to profile the T cell repertoires of more than 650 subjects and linked those repertoires to cytomegalovirus serostatus. The later analysis used no new phenotypic data to find candidate immune exposures, relying instead on TCR beta sequences and their occurrence across donors. In a later analysis, previously published TCR beta repertoires from 666 donors were re-analyzed and high-resolution HLA genotyping was added so that TCR occurrence patterns could be studied. Typing coverage varied by locus: roughly 620-640 donors for A, B, C, DRB1 and DQB1; around 560 for DQA1; around 610 for DPA1; 400 to 480 for DPB1.

Broad study findings and their caveats: Because some donors lacked HLA typing at each locus, the association tests relied only on the typed subset. The sequencing pipeline was judged likely to have produced a cluster of highly shared sequence variants as a technical artifact. In a later analysis, most CMV-associated TCR beta chains were found to appear HLA-restricted, with HLA associations seemingly driven largely by CMV exposure. Some IMGT-functional V segments, including TRBV6-2 and TRBV6-3, could not be told apart with the 87-base-pair reads, so those segments were excluded. In an earlier analysis of some 500 of the donors, most TCR beta V segments appeared in productive rearrangements about 90% or about 30% of the time, broadly matching IMGT annotations. This cohort had only TCR beta chains sequenced, and the lack of alpha or paired-chain data limited which features could be detected. In vitro tests confirmed that a few of the cytomegalovirus-associated TCR beta chains recognize cytomegalovirus antigens. Roughly uniform sequencing depth across donors was assumed in presence/absence analyses, although this assumption may not hold. While some public TCRs were present in many individuals, most TCR sequences turned up only very rarely across donors. V-gene and J-gene trimming of TCR beta chains was associated with a missense DCLRE1C variant in a later genetic analysis, and the association was replicated in an independent cohort. Because counts were too low, more than 15 rarely observed V segments, including chromosome 9 orphons, were left out of the earlier analysis of approximately 580 of the donors. The study listed 164 TCR beta chains as associated with cytomegalovirus. In a later analysis, TCR association rates were found to vary across HLA loci, with the most associated TCRs seen for DRB1 alleles and the fewest for HLA-C alleles. For the cohort, immune exposure information was limited to CMV serostatus. A later analysis reported that several top co-occurrence clusters appeared linked to parvovirus B19, influenza, CMV and Epstein-Barr virus. A further reported finding was that TCR beta sequences accurately predicted the HLA-A and HLA-B alleles for most subjects in the first cohort. In a later analysis, HLA-associated TCR beta chains showed more clonal expansion and lower generation probabilities than non-associated chains that were equally common. Linkage disequilibrium might explain the correlated functional status among segregating V segments, but an unknown experimental factor could not be ruled out. Compared with the roughly 670-donor mean, donors in an Asian-associated ancestry cluster had fewer N-insertions in productive TCRs, according to a later genetic analysis. Cytomegalovirus status was reported to be diagnosed by the classifier with high specificity and sensitivity in both the original and validation cohorts. When HLA alleles, especially DR and DQ, strongly co-occurred, TCR associations were difficult to assign to individual alleles. According to the authors, the approach could potentially be generalized to other disease states and immunological phenotypes. A later analysis associated 16,951 TCR beta sequences with specific HLA alleles at a false discovery rate of 0.05.

In total, more than 500 healthy bone marrow donors made up the cohort. At the time of sampling, every cohort member was nominally healthy, though immune exposures that went unrecorded were likely present. The donor tested CMV seronegative and was one of the 352 seronegative cohort members. Each donor provided a peripheral blood sample, and peripheral blood mononuclear cells were used for TCR beta sequencing. Genomic DNA extraction from the blood cell samples was performed with the Qiagen DNeasy Blood Extraction Kit. Concerning this clone itself: Its antigen target is currently unknown.

From a lookup of the germline V gene (reference sequence), CDR1 and CDR2 are SEHNR and FQNEAQ. V loses 4 bases at its end and J loses 2 bases; junction bases beyond the gene matches: 2. From the cysteine up to the phenylalanine, the CDR3 has a length of 13 residues. Here the CDR3 DNA is all that survives: 39 bases in frame from base 1. Preparation of the library involved the immunoSEQ multiplex PCR assay. A mixture of 60 forward primers for TCR Vbeta segments and 13 reverse primers for TCR Jbeta segments was used in the multiplex PCR. The CDR3 region of rearranged TCR beta genes was amplified from genomic DNA with a multiplex PCR assay. The amplified TCR beta libraries were sequenced on the Illumina HiSeq System as 87-base-pair reads. The authors' pipeline ran thus. In a later analysis, 70 million to 95 million unique TCR beta chains were counted across the roughly 670 repertoires, and approximately 9.9 million of these chains were shared by at least two donors. To remove PCR and sequencing errors, raw reads were error-corrected and collapsed into unique sequences using a nearest-neighbor algorithm that merged closely related sequences. V, D and J gene segments were assigned by aligning CDR3 sequences to IMGT reference sequences. For a sequence to be retained, at least a six-nucleotide match to both a V gene segment and a J gene segment was required. Rearrangements were called productive when the CDR3 lacked stop codons and stayed in frame with V and J; all others were non-productive. Following IMGT convention, CDR3 was defined as the stretch from the second conserved V-encoded cysteine up to the conserved J-encoded phenylalanine. In an earlier analysis of more than 550 of the donors, sequences lacking an unambiguous match to a single V gene segment were excluded. An earlier analysis of about 590 of the donors classified V segments as functional when productive rearrangements were above 56.7% and as segregating when the standard deviation between donors was above 5%. To diagnose cytomegalovirus status from the catalog of TCR beta chain sequences, a statistical classification framework was built. In a later analysis, TCR nucleotide sequences were compared against IMGT/GENE-DB human TR gene sequences so that V and J genes could be assigned. In a later analysis, CDR3 sequences and most-parsimonious VDJ recombination scenarios were assigned using the TCRdist pipeline. In a later analysis, every TCR beta chain was defined by the combination of its CDR3 amino acid sequence and its V-gene family, and reads without a unique V-gene family were dropped. As a way to deal with suspected cross-contamination and a sequencing artifact, a later analysis dropped more than 500 nucleotide sequences that were highly shared and had low generation probability. In a later analysis, a clonal expansion index for each public chain was calculated from normalized within-repertoire ranks of inferred template counts. In a later analysis, generation probabilities were computed using a VDJ recombination model fitted to out-of-frame rearrangements, and the results were checked against IGoR. In a later analysis, TCR-TCR, TCR-HLA and TCR-CMV co-occurrence was scored with hypergeometric tests, and a repertoire-size bias correction was applied to TCR pairs. In a later analysis, false discovery rates were estimated by permuting HLA or CMV assignments 20 times. In a later analysis, co-occurring TCRs were grouped with DBSCAN, and TCRdist sequence similarity was added when clustering was performed within HLA-allele-positive subsets. Co-occurrence clustering excluded repertoires with fewer than 30,000 or more than 120,000 public chains, plus five with anomalous nucleotide sharing. TCRdb took over this immuneACCESS table, retaining in-frame rearrangements with V and J assigned. Such tables are incomplete; in checked studies, under half of the missing clones stem from an unresolved V gene, and the remainder is unexplained. V and J calls and clone size are as listed in that table; D and trimming were resolved from the DNA. This sample's clone table shows tens of thousands of clones. Together, the top ten hold roughly 6.2% of the sample.

The receptor chain draws on TRBV7-9 and TRBJ2-7, with TRBD1 matching 7 junction bases. This clonotype was sampled from a young man in good health and CMV-seronegative. The material sequenced was PBMCs. The sequence in DNA is TGTGCCAGCAGCTCGGGACAGACCTACGAGCAGTACTTC. This encodes CASSSGQTYEQYF.